A selection of T cell receptor beta chains follows, all from one sample in a study of CD8 T cells in ankylosing spondylitis. TCRdb used MiXCR to reprocess the 5' RACE reads, holding one entry per CDR3 protein. In the table there are over 700,000 distinct CDR3 sequences, around 20% of which are singletons. Material: blood, either unsorted or a sorted T cell fraction (not recorded which). Every receptor here comes from a male donor with ankylosing spondylitis. The CDR3 runs from the conserved cysteine through the conserved F or W. Fields, in order: D gene, clone size, V gene, J gene, CDR3 protein, CDR3 DNA. A D gene is named only where the DNA matches it firmly. Clone sizes are given selectively: once, few, many, or a class where the clone is expanded.

-	-	TRBV4-1	TRBJ1-1	CASSQGLSNTEAFF	TGCGCCAGCAGCCAAGGGTTATCCAACACTGAAGCTTTCTTT
-	many	TRBV6-5	TRBJ2-7	CASSYVAGDYEQYF	TGTGCCAGCAGTTATGTTGCCGGGGACTACGAGCAGTACTTC
TRBD2	-	TRBV29-1	TRBJ2-1	CSVGYGRDKGINEQFF	TGCAGCGTTGGGTACGGGAGGGACAAAGGCATTAATGAGCAGTTCTTC
-	-	TRBV9	TRBJ1-2	CASSPQPGQDYGYTF	TGTGCCAGCAGCCCTCAGCCGGGACAAGACTATGGCTACACCTTC
TRBD1	-	TRBV7-9	TRBJ2-1	CASSLEGQDNEQFF	TGTGCCAGCAGCTTAGAAGGACAGGACAATGAGCAGTTCTTC
TRBD1	-	TRBV12-3/TRBV12-4	TRBJ2-3	CATQGGDTQYF	TGTGCCACACAGGGGGGAGATACGCAGTATTTT
TRBD1	-	TRBV6-2/TRBV6-3	TRBJ1-6	CASSHNPQTGWNNSPLHF	TGTGCCAGCAGCCATAACCCCCAGACAGGGTGGAATAATTCACCCCTCCACTTT
-	few	TRBV27	TRBJ2-2	CASSLLGGAAGHTGELFF	TGTGCCAGCAGTTTATTAGGCGGGGCGGCGGGACACACCGGGGAGCTGTTTTTT
TRBD1	-	TRBV5-5	TRBJ2-5	CASSFLDRVDKDETQYF	TGTGCCAGCAGCTTCCTCGACAGGGTTGACAAGGACGAGACCCAGTACTTC
-	-	TRBV12-3/TRBV12-4	TRBJ2-5	CASPGEGPGETQYF	TGTGCCAGCCCCGGAGAGGGCCCGGGGGAGACCCAGTACTTC
TRBD2	-	TRBV20-1	TRBJ2-3	CSARDPVVLAGADTQYF	TGCAGTGCTAGAGATCCAGTGGTTCTAGCGGGAGCAGATACGCAGTATTTT
-	-	TRBV3-1	TRBJ2-4	CASSQDGHGNIQYF	TGTGCCAGCAGCCAAGATGGGCACGGAAACATTCAGTACTTC
TRBD1	few	TRBV5-6	TRBJ1-4	CASSPWDRGGEKLFF	TGTGCCAGCAGCCCGTGGGACAGGGGGGGTGAAAAACTGTTTTTT
TRBD2	few	TRBV5-1	TRBJ2-1	CASSSKWEGTYNEQFF	TGCGCCAGCAGCTCTAAGTGGGAGGGTACATACAATGAGCAGTTCTTC
-	-	TRBV19	TRBJ2-7	CASSIEVPYYEQYF	TGTGCCAGTAGTATCGAGGTCCCCTACTACGAGCAGTACTTC
-	few	TRBV11-2	TRBJ2-5	CASSSSLQEPRVAQYF	TGTGCCAGCAGCTCCTCCCTACAGGAACCAAGAGTGGCCCAGTACTTC
TRBD2	few	TRBV7-9	TRBJ2-7	CASSALAGDLGEQYF	TGTGCCAGCAGCGCCCTAGCGGGAGATCTTGGCGAGCAGTACTTC
TRBD1	-	TRBV15	TRBJ2-1	CATSRARQGAGEQFF	TGTGCCACCAGCAGAGCAAGACAGGGGGCGGGTGAGCAGTTCTTC
TRBD1	few	TRBV18	TRBJ2-7	CASSQTGASYEQYF	TGTGCCAGCTCACAGACAGGGGCCTCCTACGAGCAGTACTTC
-	-	TRBV20-1	TRBJ1-2	CSANMGLYGYTF	TGCAGTGCTAACATGGGCCTCTATGGCTACACCTTC
-	few	TRBV5-1	TRBJ2-1	CASSPPRGSGADEQFF	TGCGCCAGCAGCCCCCCGCGAGGGTCAGGAGCGGATGAGCAGTTCTTC
-	-	TRBV20-1	TRBJ1-2	CSVWRGRNYGYTF	TGCAGTGTATGGCGGGGGCGCAACTATGGCTACACCTTC
-	once	TRBV12-3/TRBV12-4	TRBJ1-2	CASRTNYGYTF	TGTGCCAGCAGGACAAATTATGGCTACACCTTC
-	-	TRBV4-1	TRBJ1-1	CASSQELPGTEAFF	TGCGCCAGCAGCCAAGAACTCCCCGGGACTGAAGCTTTCTTT
TRBD2	-	TRBV19	TRBJ2-1	CASSIGLAGFNEQFF	TGTGCCAGTAGTATAGGGCTAGCGGGATTCAATGAGCAGTTCTTC
-	few	TRBV5-1	TRBJ2-1	CASSFATGTVNEQFF	TGCGCCAGCAGCTTCGCGACAGGGACTGTCAATGAGCAGTTCTTC
TRBD1	few	TRBV29-1	TRBJ1-2	CSASGGETLLGSF	TGCAGCGCCTCAGGGGGCGAAACCTTGCTTGGCTCCTTC
-	few	TRBV20-1	TRBJ1-5	CSARRAGNNQPQHF	TGCAGTGCTAGAAGGGCGGGGAACAATCAGCCCCAGCATTTT
TRBD2	-	TRBV24-1	TRBJ2-5	CATSDLGLAGGGETQYF	TGTGCCACCAGTGACCTCGGACTAGCGGGAGGCGGAGAGACCCAGTACTTC
-	-	TRBV4-1	TRBJ1-1	CASSQESRDNTEAFF	TGCGCCAGCAGCCAAGAGTCCCGGGATAACACTGAAGCTTTCTTT
-	few	TRBV28	TRBJ2-6	CASSLGQSGANVLTF	TGTGCCAGCAGTTTGGGGCAGTCTGGGGCCAACGTCCTGACTTTC
TRBD1	few	TRBV13	TRBJ2-7	CASSSSGQGSYEQYF	TGTGCCAGCAGCTCGTCCGGACAGGGTTCCTACGAGCAGTACTTC
-	-	TRBV7-8	TRBJ2-1	CASSLVGLSSYNEQFF	TGTGCCAGCAGCTTAGTTGGGTTGAGCTCCTACAATGAGCAGTTCTTC
-	-	TRBV29-1	TRBJ1-2	CSVPWGGNGYTF	TGCAGCGTTCCGTGGGGGGGGAATGGCTACACCTTC
-	-	TRBV15	TRBJ2-7	CATSRAGMSGEQYF	TGTGCCACCAGCAGAGCAGGCATGTCAGGGGAGCAGTACTTC
TRBD2	few	TRBV25-1	TRBJ2-1	CASSVAGGDEQFF	TGTGCCAGCAGTGTGGCGGGGGGGGATGAGCAGTTCTTC
-	-	TRBV20-1	TRBJ2-7	CSARDIASGVLHEQYF	TGCAGTGCTAGAGATATCGCGTCCGGGGTCCTGCACGAGCAGTACTTC
-	-	TRBV21-1	TRBJ2-5	CASSNGKGTQYF	TGTGCCAGCAGCAATGGGAAGGGGACCCAGTACTTC
-	few	TRBV7-2	TRBJ1-2	CASSLQGFYGYTF	TGTGCCAGCAGCTTACAGGGGTTCTATGGCTACACCTTC
-	-	TRBV20-1	TRBJ1-5	CSARAPGTGRQPQHF	TGCAGTGCTAGAGCCCCCGGGACCGGGCGGCAGCCCCAGCATTTT
TRBD2	-	TRBV4-1	TRBJ2-3	CASSQGYGLAGAGDTQYF	TGCGCCAGCAGCCAAGGTTACGGACTAGCGGGGGCCGGGGATACGCAGTATTTT
TRBD2	few	TRBV6-2/TRBV6-3	TRBJ2-1	CASSYSGNLHNEQFF	TGTGCCAGCAGCTATAGCGGGAACCTTCACAATGAGCAGTTCTTC
-	few	TRBV6-1	TRBJ2-7	CASSPETGGSYEQYF	TGTGCCAGCAGCCCCGAGACAGGAGGGTCCTACGAGCAGTACTTC
TRBD1	-	TRBV10-3	TRBJ1-5	CAISRTGVEGNQPQHF	TGTGCCATCAGCCGAACAGGGGTGGAGGGCAATCAGCCCCAGCATTTT
-	-	TRBV20-1	TRBJ2-5	CSASPIQETQYF	TGCAGTGCTAGCCCCATTCAAGAGACCCAGTACTTC
TRBD1	few	TRBV27	TRBJ2-5	CASSSWTGTAETQYF	TGTGCCAGCAGTTCCTGGACAGGGACAGCGGAGACCCAGTACTTC
-	-	TRBV2	TRBJ2-7	CASTNGKGGNEQYF	TGTGCCAGCACCAACGGGAAGGGCGGGAACGAGCAGTACTTC
-	few	TRBV10-3	TRBJ2-1	CAIRPEPSGTNEQFF	TGTGCCATCAGACCAGAGCCTTCGGGGACTAATGAGCAGTTCTTC
-	-	TRBV6-2/TRBV6-3	TRBJ2-7	CASTGTYEQYF	TGTGCCAGCACCGGGACCTACGAGCAGTACTTC
-	-	TRBV5-1	TRBJ2-2	CASSLWWENTGELFF	TGCGCCAGCAGCTTGTGGTGGGAGAACACCGGGGAGCTGTTTTTT
TRBD1	-	TRBV4-3	TRBJ2-1	CASSQEGQGGNEQFF	TGCGCCAGCAGCCAAGAGGGACAGGGTGGGAATGAGCAGTTCTTC
TRBD1	-	TRBV6-2/TRBV6-3	TRBJ2-3	CASSFRTGRTDTQYF	TGTGCCAGCAGTTTTCGGACAGGGCGGACAGATACGCAGTATTTT
TRBD1	few	TRBV29-1	TRBJ1-3	CSAVTGTGTGNTIYF	TGCAGCGCCGTAACCGGGACAGGGACTGGAAACACCATATATTTT
-	few	TRBV7-9	TRBJ2-2	CASSARQTGELFF	TGTGCCAGCAGCGCCCGACAGACCGGGGAGCTGTTTTTT